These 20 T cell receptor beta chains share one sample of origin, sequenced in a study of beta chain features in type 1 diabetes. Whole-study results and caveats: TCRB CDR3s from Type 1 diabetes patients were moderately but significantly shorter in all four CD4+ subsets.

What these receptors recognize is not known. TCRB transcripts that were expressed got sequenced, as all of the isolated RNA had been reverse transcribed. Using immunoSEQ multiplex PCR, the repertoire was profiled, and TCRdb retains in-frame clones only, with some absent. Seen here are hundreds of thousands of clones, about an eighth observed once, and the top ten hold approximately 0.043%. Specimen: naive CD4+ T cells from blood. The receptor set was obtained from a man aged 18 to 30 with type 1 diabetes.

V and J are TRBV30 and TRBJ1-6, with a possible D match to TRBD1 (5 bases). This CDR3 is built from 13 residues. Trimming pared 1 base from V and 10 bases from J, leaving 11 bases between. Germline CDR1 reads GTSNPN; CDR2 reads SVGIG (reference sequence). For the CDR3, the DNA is TGTGCCTGGAGTGCAACAGAGGGGTCACCCCTCCACTTT. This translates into CAWSATEGSPLHF. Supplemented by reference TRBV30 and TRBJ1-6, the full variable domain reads SQTIHQWPATLVQPVGSPLSLECTVEGTSNPNLYWYRQAAGRGLQLLFYSVGIGQISSEVPQNLSASRPQDRQFILSSKKLLLSDSGFYLCAWSATEGSPLHFGNGTRLTVT.

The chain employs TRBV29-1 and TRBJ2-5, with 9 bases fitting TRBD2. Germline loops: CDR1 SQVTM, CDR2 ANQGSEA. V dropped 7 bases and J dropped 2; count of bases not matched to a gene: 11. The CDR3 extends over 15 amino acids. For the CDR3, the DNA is TGCAGCGGGCAGCGGGGGGCAGGGCATCAAGAGACCCAGTACTTC. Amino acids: CSGQRGAGHQETQYF. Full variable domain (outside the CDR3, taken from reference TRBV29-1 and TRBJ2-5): SAVISQKPSRDICQRGTSLTIQCQVDSQVTMMFWYRQQPGQSLTLIATANQGSEATYESGFVIDKFPISRPNLTFSTLTVSNMSPEDSSIYLCSGQRGAGHQETQYFGPGTRLLVL.

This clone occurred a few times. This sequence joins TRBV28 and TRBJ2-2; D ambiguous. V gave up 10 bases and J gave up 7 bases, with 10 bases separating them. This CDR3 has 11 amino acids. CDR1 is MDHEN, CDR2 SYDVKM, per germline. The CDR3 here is CATWTGGELFF. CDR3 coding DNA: TGTGCCACCTGGACGGGCGGGGAGCTGTTTTTT.

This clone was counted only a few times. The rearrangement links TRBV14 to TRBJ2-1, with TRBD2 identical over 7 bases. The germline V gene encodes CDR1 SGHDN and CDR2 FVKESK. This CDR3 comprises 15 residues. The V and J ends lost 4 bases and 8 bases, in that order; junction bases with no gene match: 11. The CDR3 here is CASSLAGAHGDEQFF. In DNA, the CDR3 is TGTGCCAGCAGCCTTGCGGGAGCTCACGGGGATGAGCAGTTCTTC. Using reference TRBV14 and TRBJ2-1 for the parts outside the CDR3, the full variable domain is EAGVTQFPSHSVIEKGQTVTLRCDPISGHDNLYWYRRVMGKEIKFLLHFVKESKQDESGMPNNRFLAERTGGTYSTLKVQPAELEDSGVYFCASSLAGAHGDEQFFGPGTRLTVL.

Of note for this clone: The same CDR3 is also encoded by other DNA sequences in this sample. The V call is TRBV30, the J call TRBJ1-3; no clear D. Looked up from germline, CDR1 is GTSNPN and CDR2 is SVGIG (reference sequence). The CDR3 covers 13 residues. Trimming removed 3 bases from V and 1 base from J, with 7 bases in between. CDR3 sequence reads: CAWSGISGNTIYF. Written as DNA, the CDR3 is TGTGCCTGGAGCGGAATTTCTGGAAACACCATATATTTT. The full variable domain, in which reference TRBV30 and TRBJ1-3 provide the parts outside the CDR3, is SQTIHQWPATLVQPVGSPLSLECTVEGTSNPNLYWYRQAAGRGLQLLFYSVGIGQISSEVPQNLSASRPQDRQFILSSKKLLLSDSGFYLCAWSGISGNTIYFGEGSWLTVV.

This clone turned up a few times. This chain's CDR3 is CASSLTPPGQGDTQYF. CDR3 sequence (DNA): TGTGCCAGCAGCTTAACTCCGCCGGGACAGGGGGATACGCAGTATTTT. J is TRBJ2-3 and V is TRBV7-3; 10 bases are a match to TRBD1. V gave up 0 bases and J gave up 6 bases; unmatched junction bases: 6. The CDR3 has 16 residues. In germline, CDR1 is SGHTA, CDR2 FQGTGA.

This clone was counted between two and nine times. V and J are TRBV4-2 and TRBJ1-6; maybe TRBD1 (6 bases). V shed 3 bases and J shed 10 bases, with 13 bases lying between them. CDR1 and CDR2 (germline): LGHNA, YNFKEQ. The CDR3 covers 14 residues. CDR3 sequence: CASSHTGLSSPLHF. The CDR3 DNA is TGTGCCAGCAGCCATACAGGGTTATCCTCACCCCTCCACTTT.

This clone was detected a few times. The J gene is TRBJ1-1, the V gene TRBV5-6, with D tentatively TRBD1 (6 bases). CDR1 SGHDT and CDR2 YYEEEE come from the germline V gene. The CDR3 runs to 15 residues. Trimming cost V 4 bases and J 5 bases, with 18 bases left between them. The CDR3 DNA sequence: TGTGCCAGCAGCACGAATGTCCGGACAGAGACTGAAGCTTTCTTT. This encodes CASSTNVRTETEAFF.

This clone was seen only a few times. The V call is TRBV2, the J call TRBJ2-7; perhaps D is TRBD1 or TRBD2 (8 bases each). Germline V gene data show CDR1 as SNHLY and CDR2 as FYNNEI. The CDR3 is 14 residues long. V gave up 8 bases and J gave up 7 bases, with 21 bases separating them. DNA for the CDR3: TGTGCCAGCCCGGGGGGGTGGGACAGGAAGGAGCAGTACTTC. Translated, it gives CASPGGWDRKEQYF. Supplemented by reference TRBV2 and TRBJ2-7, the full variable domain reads EPEVTQTPSHQVTQMGQEVILRCVPISNHLYFYWYRQILGQKVEFLVSFYNNEISEKSEIFDDQFSVERPDGSNFTLKIRSTKLEDSAMYFCASPGGWDRKEQYFGPGTRLTVT.

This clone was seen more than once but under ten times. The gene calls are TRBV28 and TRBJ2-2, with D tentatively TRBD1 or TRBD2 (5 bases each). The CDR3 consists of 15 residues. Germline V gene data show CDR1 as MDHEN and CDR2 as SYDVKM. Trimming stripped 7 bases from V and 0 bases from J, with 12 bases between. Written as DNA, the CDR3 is TGTGCCAGCATTCCCGGGGCTGCGAACACCGGGGAGCTGTTTTTT. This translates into CASIPGAANTGELFF.

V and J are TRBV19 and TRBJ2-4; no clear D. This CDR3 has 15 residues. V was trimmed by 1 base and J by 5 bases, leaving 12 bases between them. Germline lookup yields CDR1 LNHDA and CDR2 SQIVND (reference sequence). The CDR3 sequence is CASSIGTVNQNIQYF. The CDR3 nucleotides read TGTGCCAGTAGTATAGGGACCGTCAACCAAAACATTCAGTACTTC.

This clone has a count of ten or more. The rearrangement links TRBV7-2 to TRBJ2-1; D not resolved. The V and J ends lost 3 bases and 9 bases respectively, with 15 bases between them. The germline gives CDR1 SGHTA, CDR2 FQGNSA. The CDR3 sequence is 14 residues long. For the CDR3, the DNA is TGTGCCAGCAGCTTTGGCGGCCCGGTTGTTGAGCAGTTCTTC. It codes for CASSFGGPVVEQFF.

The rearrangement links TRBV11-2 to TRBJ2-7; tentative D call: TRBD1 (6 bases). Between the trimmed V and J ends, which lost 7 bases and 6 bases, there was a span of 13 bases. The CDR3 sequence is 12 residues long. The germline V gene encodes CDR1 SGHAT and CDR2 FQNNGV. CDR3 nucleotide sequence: TGTGCCAGCAACAAACAGGGCAGCGAGCAGTACTTC. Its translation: CASNKQGSEQYF. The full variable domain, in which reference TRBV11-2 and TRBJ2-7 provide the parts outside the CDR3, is EAGVAQSPRYKIIEKRQSVAFWCNPISGHATLYWYQQILGQGPKLLIQFQNNGVVDDSQLPKDRFSAERLKGVDSTLKIQPAKLEDSAVYLCASNKQGSEQYFGPGTRLTVT.

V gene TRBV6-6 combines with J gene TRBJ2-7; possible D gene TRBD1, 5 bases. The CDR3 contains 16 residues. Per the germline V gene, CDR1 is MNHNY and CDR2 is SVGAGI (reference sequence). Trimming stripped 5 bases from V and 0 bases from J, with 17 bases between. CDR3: CASSRGSSDGSYEQYF. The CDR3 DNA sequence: TGTGCCAGCAGTAGGGGCAGCTCTGACGGCTCCTACGAGCAGTACTTC.

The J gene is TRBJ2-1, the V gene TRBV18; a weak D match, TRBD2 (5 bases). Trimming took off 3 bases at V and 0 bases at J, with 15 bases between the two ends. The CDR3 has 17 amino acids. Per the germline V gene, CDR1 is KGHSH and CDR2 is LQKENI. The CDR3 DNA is TGTGCCAGCTCACCGCCGGGGTTAGGGTCCTCCTACAATGAGCAGTTCTTC. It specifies CASSPPGLGSSYNEQFF.

The CDR3 is CASSSGLSNTGELFF. The CDR3 DNA sequence: TGTGCCAGCAGCTCGGGACTGTCGAACACCGGGGAGCTGTTTTTT. The gene calls are TRBV5-4 and TRBJ2-2; possible D gene TRBD2, 6 bases. CDR1 and CDR2 (germline): SGHNT, YYREEE (reference sequence). The V end was cut by 3 bases, the J end by 0 bases, with 9 bases between. The CDR3 covers 15 residues. The whole variable domain, remainder taken from reference TRBV5-4 and TRBJ2-2, is ETGVTQSPTHLIKTRGQQVTLRCSSQSGHNTVSWYQQALGQGPQFIFQYYREEENGRGNFPPRFSGLQFPNYSSELNVNALELDDSALYLCASSSGLSNTGELFFGEGSRLTVL.

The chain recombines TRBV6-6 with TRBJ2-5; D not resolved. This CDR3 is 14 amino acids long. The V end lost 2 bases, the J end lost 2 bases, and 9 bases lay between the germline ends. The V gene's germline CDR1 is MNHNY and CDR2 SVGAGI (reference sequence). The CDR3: CASSYMAVQETQYF. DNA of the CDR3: TGTGCCAGCAGTTACATGGCGGTTCAAGAGACCCAGTACTTC.

For the CDR3, the DNA is TGTGCCAGCAGCCCGTCCCACTCTGGAAACACCATATATTTT. Translating it yields CASSPSHSGNTIYF. V usage is TRBV7-2 and J usage is TRBJ1-3; no definite D call. V was trimmed by 5 bases and J by 0 bases, leaving 8 bases between them. The CDR3 is 14 residues long. CDR1 is SGHTA and CDR2 is FQGNSA in the germline V gene.

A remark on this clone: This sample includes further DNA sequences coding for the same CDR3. The CDR3 DNA reads as TGTGCCAGCAGCTTATTGGGGACGGAAAACAATGAGCAGTTCTTC. This translates into CASSLLGTENNEQFF. The chain carries TRBV7-2 and TRBJ2-1; D is possibly TRBD1 or TRBD2 (5 bases each). Germline CDR1 is SGHTA and CDR2 is FQGNSA. V lost 2 bases to trimming and J lost 5 bases, with 13 bases between them. This CDR3 comprises 15 residues.

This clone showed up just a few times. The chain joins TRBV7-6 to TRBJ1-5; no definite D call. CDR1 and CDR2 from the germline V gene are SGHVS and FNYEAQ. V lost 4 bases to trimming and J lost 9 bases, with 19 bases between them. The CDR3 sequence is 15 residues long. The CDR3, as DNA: TGTGCCAGCAGCTCCCCGACGACAACAGAGTCGCCCCAGCATTTT. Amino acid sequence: CASSSPTTTESPQHF. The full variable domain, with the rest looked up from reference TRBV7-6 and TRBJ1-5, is GAGVSQSPRYKVTKRGQDVALRCDPISGHVSLYWYRQALGQGPEFLTYFNYEAQQDKSGLPNDRFSAERPEGSISTLTIQRTEQRDSAMYRCASSSPTTTESPQHFGDGTRLSIL.